This entry describes one T cell receptor beta chain. What it binds is not known. This entry belongs to a study of radiotherapy plus CTLA-4 blockade in lung cancer. As for the study in general: Among patients, over 15% showed objective responses, and approximately 29% had disease control.

This table comes from immunoSEQ multiplex PCR, and its TCRdb copy is limited to in-frame clones, with some not included. The sample records about 88,000 clones, 72% being singletons. Study-wide results and limits: Clones derived from tumor TCRs expanded in blood after radiotherapy plus ipilimumab.

The TCR originated in a human donor with non-small cell lung cancer that progressed on radiotherapy plus ipilimumab. The source was peripheral blood, collected from a patient treated with radiotherapy plus ipilimumab.

The CDR3 loop is CASSEGQGASEAFF. The CDR3 coding sequence is TGTGCCAGCAGCGAGGGGCAGGGGGCCTCTGAAGCTTTCTTT. This chain uses TRBV11-3 with TRBJ1-1; 8 bases agree with TRBD1. Unmatched junction bases numbered 8, after V lost 5 bases and J lost 6 bases. From germline, CDR1 is SGHNT and CDR2 YENEEA. The CDR3 is made up of 14 amino acids.